Below, 2 T cell receptor beta chains from the same sample are listed, as sequenced in a study of T cells in localized non-small cell lung cancer. Assay used: immunoSEQ multiplex PCR; TCRdb lists only in-frame clones, some missing. This repertoire shows about 24,000 clones, approximately 88% found once; its top ten account for about 9%. The sample was peripheral blood mononuclear cells, taken before any cancer treatment. These receptors were collected from a woman aged 40-70 years with stage III lung adenocarcinoma.

This chain connects TRBV7-2 to TRBJ1-3; a possible D gene is TRBD1 (6 bases). Germline-derived CDR1 and CDR2 are SGHTA and FQGNSA. Trimming took 1 base from V and 0 from J, leaving 16 bases between them. The CDR3 is made up of 18 amino acids. The CDR3 bases are TGTGCCAGCAGCTTAGTTCCGACAGGAATCGACTCTGGAAACACCATATATTTT. It translates to CASSLVPTGIDSGNTIYF.

V and J are TRBV19 and TRBJ1-2, with 12 bases identical to TRBD1. Looked up from germline, CDR1 is LNHDA and CDR2 is SQIVND (reference sequence). This CDR3 comprises 18 residues. The V gene end was trimmed by 7 bases and the J gene end by 4 bases; junction bases not matched to a gene: 16. CDR3 bases: TGTGCCAGTATCCCCCTGGGGGACAGGGGGCGAAGCAGCTATGGCTACACCTTC. This codes for CASIPLGDRGRSSYGYTF.